Below, 14 T cell receptor beta chains from the same sample are listed, as sequenced in a study of cytomegalovirus exposure and HLA in healthy donors. Primers included in the PCR were 60 Vbeta and 13 Jbeta primers. Sequencing was performed with immunoSEQ multiplex PCR; in TCRdb, only in-frame clones are kept and a portion is missing. The table records about 160,000 clones, roughly 90% of them present only once. The specimen sequenced was PBMCs. The origin of the receptors is a young woman in good health and CMV-seronegative.

This chain links TRBV28 with TRBJ1-2; TRBD1 is a possible D gene (6 bases). This CDR3 comprises 16 residues. With 3 bases removed from V and 3 bases from J, the gap between germline ends came to 17 bases. Per the germline V gene, CDR1 is MDHEN and CDR2 is SYDVKM. CDR3 sequence reads: CASSLGKTGFDYGYTF. The CDR3 DNA is TGTGCCAGCAGTTTGGGGAAAACAGGGTTTGACTATGGCTACACCTTC.

The rearrangement uses TRBV5-1 and TRBJ2-3, with D perhaps matching TRBD1 (6 bases). V dropped 5 bases and J dropped 6 bases, with 19 bases sitting between them. CDR3 length equals 15 residues. Germline values: CDR1 SGHRS, CDR2 YFSETQ. DNA of the CDR3: TGCGCCAGCAGGCCTGGACAGCCCCTCGGGGATACGCAGTATTTT. Its translation: CASRPGQPLGDTQYF.

The chain has TRBV6-5 and TRBJ1-1, with TRBD1 identical over 7 bases. This CDR3 contains 14 residues. Germline lookup yields CDR1 MNHEY and CDR2 SVGAGI. V was clipped by 2 bases and J by 4 bases; unmatched bases: 4. The CDR3 DNA follows: TGTGCCAGCAGTTACGAGGGGGCGGGCACTGAAGCTTTCTTT. Encoded protein: CASSYEGAGTEAFF.

The rearrangement links TRBV2 to TRBJ1-1; 8 bases agree with TRBD1. The CDR3 is made up of 12 amino acids. The V gene end was trimmed by 9 bases and the J gene end by 6 bases; junction bases not matched to a gene: 6. The germline V gene encodes CDR1 SNHLY and CDR2 FYNNEI. CDR3 protein: CARSDRGPEAFF. CDR3 DNA sequence: TGTGCCAGGTCCGACAGGGGCCCTGAAGCTTTCTTT.

The chain has TRBV6-5 and TRBJ2-3; TRBD2 matches at 7 bases. Germline V gives CDR1 MNHEY, CDR2 SVGAGI. The CDR3 has 13 amino acids. The V gene end was trimmed by 5 bases and the J gene end by 6 bases; junction bases not matched to a gene: 5. CDR3 DNA: TGTGCCAGCAGTCGGACTAGTCGGGATACGCAGTATTTT. Translating gives CASSRTSRDTQYF.

This rearrangement joins TRBV7-9 to TRBJ2-1; unclear D gene. Germline assignment: CDR1 SEHNR and CDR2 FQNEAQ (reference sequence). The CDR3 extends over 15 amino acids. V lost 1 base to trimming and J lost 5 bases, with 12 bases between them. CDR3 in amino acids: CASSLEFGGDNEQFF. DNA of the CDR3: TGTGCCAGCAGCTTAGAGTTCGGCGGTGACAATGAGCAGTTCTTC.

The chain employs TRBV4-1 and TRBJ2-5; tentative D call: TRBD1 (5 bases). Trimming took off 0 bases at V and 5 bases at J, with 13 bases between the two ends. CDR3 length equals 15 residues. Germline CDR1 is MGHRA and CDR2 is YSYEKL. This CDR3 is CASSQDLGKGETQYF. CDR3 nucleotide sequence: TGCGCCAGCAGCCAAGATTTGGGGAAGGGGGAGACCCAGTACTTC.

The chain links TRBV11-2 to TRBJ2-5, with 10 bases identical to TRBD1. The V and J ends lost 4 bases and 5 bases, in that order; junction bases with no gene match: 1. Looked up from germline, CDR1 is SGHAT and CDR2 is FQNNGV. CDR3 length equals 13 residues. The CDR3 DNA reads TGTGCCAGCAGCTGGACAGGGGGGGAGACCCAGTACTTC. Its translation is CASSWTGGETQYF. The full variable domain, rest sourced from reference TRBV11-2 and TRBJ2-5, is EAGVAQSPRYKIIEKRQSVAFWCNPISGHATLYWYQQILGQGPKLLIQFQNNGVVDDSQLPKDRFSAERLKGVDSTLKIQPAKLEDSAVYLCASSWTGGETQYFGPGTRLLVL.

The rearrangement links TRBV6-5 to TRBJ2-1, with 7 bases that match TRBD2. Germline CDR1 is MNHEY and CDR2 is SVGAGI. With 5 bases clipped from V and 7 bases from J, the junction kept 5 bases outside the gene matches. The CDR3 consists of 13 residues. The CDR3 nucleotides are TGTGCCAGCAGTAGCGGGACGGTGAATGAGCAGTTCTTC. It codes for CASSSGTVNEQFF.

Here the CDR3 DNA reads TGTGCCAGCAGGGTTCGAGGGGGCAGCCCTAATGAAAAACTGTTTTTT. It is translated as CASRVRGGSPNEKLFF. The chain joins TRBV11-2 to TRBJ1-4, with TRBD1 identical over 7 bases. The CDR3 extends over 16 amino acids. Germline-derived CDR1 and CDR2 are SGHAT and FQNNGV. V trimming: 6 bases; J trimming: 3 bases; junction bases outside the gene matches: 10.

Points on this clone: The junction does not match germline at one end; this may be a read error. This chain joins TRBV7-9 and TRBJ1-1, with 8 bases fitting TRBD1. Germline V gene lookup returns CDR1 SEHNR and CDR2 FQNEAQ (reference sequence). There are 18 residues in the CDR3. The CDR3 protein is CSSSFEGQGFSLNTEAFF. Here the CDR3 DNA reads TGTTCCAGCAGCTTCGAAGGACAGGGCTTTTCCCTTAACACTGAAGCTTTCTTT.

The chain joins TRBV6-5 to TRBJ1-1, with TRBD1 identical over 8 bases. In germline, CDR1 is MNHEY, CDR2 SVGAGI. V was pared by 2 bases and J by 8 bases, with 1 base of the junction left unmatched. This CDR3 contains 12 residues. The CDR3 DNA reads as TGTGCCAGCAGTTACAGGACAGGGGAAGCTTTCTTT. It is translated as CASSYRTGEAFF.

The J gene is TRBJ2-3, the V gene TRBV7-9; a weak D match, TRBD2 (5 bases). The germline V and J ends were trimmed by 8 bases and 0 bases, with 18 bases remaining between them. The CDR3 is 16 amino acids. In germline, CDR1 is SEHNR, CDR2 FQNEAQ (reference sequence). The CDR3 region is CASGLHGVASTDTQYF. CDR3 DNA: TGTGCCAGCGGGCTGCACGGGGTTGCTAGCACAGATACGCAGTATTTT.

The sample holds one count of this clone. The chain uses TRBV6-4 and TRBJ2-7; possible D gene TRBD1, 5 bases. Trimming shortened V by 4 bases and J by 2 bases, and 15 bases separated the two germline ends. Looked up from germline, CDR1 is MRHNA and CDR2 is SNTAGT. This CDR3 has 15 amino acids. CDR3: CASSVAPGSPYEQYF. The DNA of the CDR3 is TGTGCCAGCAGTGTAGCCCCAGGGTCCCCCTACGAGCAGTACTTC.